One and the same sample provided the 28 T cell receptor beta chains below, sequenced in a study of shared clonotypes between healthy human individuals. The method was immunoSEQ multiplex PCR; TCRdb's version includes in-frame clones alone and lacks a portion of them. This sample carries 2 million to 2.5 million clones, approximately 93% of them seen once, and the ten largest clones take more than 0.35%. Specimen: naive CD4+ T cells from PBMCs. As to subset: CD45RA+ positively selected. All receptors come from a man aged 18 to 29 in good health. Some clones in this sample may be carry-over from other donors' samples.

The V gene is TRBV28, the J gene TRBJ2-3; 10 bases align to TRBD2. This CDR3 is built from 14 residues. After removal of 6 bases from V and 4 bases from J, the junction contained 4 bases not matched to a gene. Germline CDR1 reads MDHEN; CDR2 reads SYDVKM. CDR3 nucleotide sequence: TGTGCCAGCAGCTCTGGACTAGCGGCAGATACGCAGTATTTT. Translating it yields CASSSGLAADTQYF.

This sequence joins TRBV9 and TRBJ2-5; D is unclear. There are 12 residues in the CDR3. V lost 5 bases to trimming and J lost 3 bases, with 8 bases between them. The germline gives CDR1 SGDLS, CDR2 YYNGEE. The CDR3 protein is CASSAGEETQYF. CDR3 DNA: TGTGCCAGCAGTGCAGGAGAAGAGACCCAGTACTTC. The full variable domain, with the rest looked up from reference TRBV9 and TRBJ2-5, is DSGVTQTPKHLITATGQRVTLRCSPRSGDLSVYWYQQSLDQGLQFLIQYYNGEERAKGNILERFSAQQFPDLHSELNLSSLELGDSALYFCASSAGEETQYFGPGTRLLVL.

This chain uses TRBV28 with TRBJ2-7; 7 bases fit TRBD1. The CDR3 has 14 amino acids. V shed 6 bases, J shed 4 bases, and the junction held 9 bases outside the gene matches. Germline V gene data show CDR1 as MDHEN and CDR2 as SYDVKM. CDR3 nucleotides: TGTGCCAGCAGCGACAGGGCCCCTCTTTACGAGCAGTACTTC. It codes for CASSDRAPLYEQYF. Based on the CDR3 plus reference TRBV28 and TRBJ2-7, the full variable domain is DVKVTQSSRYLVKRTGEKVFLECVQDMDHENMFWYRQDPGLGLRLIYFSYDVKMKEKGDIPEGYSVSREKKERFSLILESASTNQTSMYLCASSDRAPLYEQYFGPGTRLTVT.

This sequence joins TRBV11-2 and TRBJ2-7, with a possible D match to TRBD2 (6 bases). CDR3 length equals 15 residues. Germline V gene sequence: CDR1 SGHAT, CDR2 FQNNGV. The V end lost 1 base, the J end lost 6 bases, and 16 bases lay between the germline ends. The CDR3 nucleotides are TGTGCCAGCAGCTTAGTGTTCGGGCTAGCGAGCGAGCAGTACTTC. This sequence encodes CASSLVFGLASEQYF.

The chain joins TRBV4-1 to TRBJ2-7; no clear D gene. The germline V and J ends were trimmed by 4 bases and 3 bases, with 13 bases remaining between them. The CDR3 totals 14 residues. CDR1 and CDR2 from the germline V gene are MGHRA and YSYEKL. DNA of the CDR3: TGCGCCAGCAGCCGCCAGTCGACGGACTACGAGCAGTACTTC. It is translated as CASSRQSTDYEQYF.

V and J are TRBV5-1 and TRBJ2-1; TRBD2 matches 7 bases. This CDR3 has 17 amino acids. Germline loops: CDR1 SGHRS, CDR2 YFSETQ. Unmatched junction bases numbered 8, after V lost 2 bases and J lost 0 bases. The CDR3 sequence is CASSLRLAVDSYNEQFF. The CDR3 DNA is TGCGCCAGCAGCTTACGCCTAGCGGTCGACTCCTACAATGAGCAGTTCTTC.

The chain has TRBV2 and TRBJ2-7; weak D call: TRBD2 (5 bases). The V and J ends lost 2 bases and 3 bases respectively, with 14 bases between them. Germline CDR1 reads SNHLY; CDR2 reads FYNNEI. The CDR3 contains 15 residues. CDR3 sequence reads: CASSERTSIGYEQYF. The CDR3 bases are TGTGCCAGCAGTGAAAGGACTTCCATAGGCTACGAGCAGTACTTC.

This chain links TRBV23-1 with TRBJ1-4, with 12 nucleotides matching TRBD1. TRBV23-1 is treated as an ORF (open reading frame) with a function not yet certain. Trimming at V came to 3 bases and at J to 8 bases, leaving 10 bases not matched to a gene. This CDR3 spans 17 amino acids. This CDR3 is CASSHSGTGGAWEKLFF. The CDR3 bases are TGCGCCAGCAGTCACTCGGGGACAGGGGGCGCTTGGGAAAAACTGTTTTTT.

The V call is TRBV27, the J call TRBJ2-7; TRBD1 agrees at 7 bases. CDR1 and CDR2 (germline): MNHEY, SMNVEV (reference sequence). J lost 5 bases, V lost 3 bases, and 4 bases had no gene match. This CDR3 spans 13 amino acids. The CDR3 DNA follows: TGTGCCAGCAGTTTTACAGGGGCCCACGAGCAGTACTTC. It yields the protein CASSFTGAHEQYF.

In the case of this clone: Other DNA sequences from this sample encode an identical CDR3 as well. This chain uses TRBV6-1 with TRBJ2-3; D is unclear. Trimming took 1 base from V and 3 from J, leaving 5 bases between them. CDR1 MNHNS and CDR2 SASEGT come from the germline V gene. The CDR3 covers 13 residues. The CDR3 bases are TGTGCCAGCAGTGAAGTAAGGACAGATACGCAGTATTTT. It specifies CASSEVRTDTQYF.

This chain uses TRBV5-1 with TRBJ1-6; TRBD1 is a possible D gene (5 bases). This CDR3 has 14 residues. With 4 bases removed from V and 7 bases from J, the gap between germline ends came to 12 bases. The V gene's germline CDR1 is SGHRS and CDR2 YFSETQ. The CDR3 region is CASSRGGVNSPLHF. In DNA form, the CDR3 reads TGCGCCAGCAGCAGGGGAGGGGTGAATTCACCCCTCCACTTT.

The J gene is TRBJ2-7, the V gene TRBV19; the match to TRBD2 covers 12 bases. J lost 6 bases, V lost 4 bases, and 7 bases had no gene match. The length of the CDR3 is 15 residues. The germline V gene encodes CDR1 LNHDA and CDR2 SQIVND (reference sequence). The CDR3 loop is CASSTGLAGMAEQYF. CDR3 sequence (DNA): TGTGCCAGTAGTACAGGACTAGCGGGAATGGCCGAGCAGTACTTC.

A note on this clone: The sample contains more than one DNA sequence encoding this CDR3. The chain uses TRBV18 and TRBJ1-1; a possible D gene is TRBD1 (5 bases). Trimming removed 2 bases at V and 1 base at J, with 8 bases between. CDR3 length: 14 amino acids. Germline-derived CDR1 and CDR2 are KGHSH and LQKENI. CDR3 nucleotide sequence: TGTGCCAGCTCACCAGGGACGGGGAACACTGAAGCTTTCTTT. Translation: CASSPGTGNTEAFF. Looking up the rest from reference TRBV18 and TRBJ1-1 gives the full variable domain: NAGVMQNPRHLVRRRGQEARLRCSPMKGHSHVYWYRQLPEEGLKFMVYLQKENIIDESGMPKERFSAEFPKEGPSILRIQQVVRGDSAAYFCASSPGTGNTEAFFGQGTRLTVV.

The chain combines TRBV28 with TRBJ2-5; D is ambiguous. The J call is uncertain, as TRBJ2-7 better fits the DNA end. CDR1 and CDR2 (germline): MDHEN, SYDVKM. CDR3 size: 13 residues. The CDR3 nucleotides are TGTGCCAGCAGTTTAAACCCTACCTACGAGCAGTACTTC. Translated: CASSLNPTYEQYF.

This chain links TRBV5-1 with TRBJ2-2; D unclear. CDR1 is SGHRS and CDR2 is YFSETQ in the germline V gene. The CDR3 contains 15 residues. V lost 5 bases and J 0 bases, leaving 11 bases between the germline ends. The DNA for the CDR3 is TGCGCCAGCAGGTCGGACCCCACGAACACCGGGGAGCTGTTTTTT. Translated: CASRSDPTNTGELFF.

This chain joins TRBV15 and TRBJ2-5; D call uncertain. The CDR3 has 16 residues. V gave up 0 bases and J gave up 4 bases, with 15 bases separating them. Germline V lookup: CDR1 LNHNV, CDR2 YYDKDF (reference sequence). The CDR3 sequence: CATSRDTQGFGETQYF. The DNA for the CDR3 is TGTGCCACCAGCAGAGATACTCAAGGATTCGGAGAGACCCAGTACTTC.

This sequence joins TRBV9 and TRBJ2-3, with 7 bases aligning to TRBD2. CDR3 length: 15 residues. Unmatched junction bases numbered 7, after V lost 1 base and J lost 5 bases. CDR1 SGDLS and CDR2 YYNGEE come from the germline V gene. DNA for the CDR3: TGTGCCAGCAGCGTATGGGAGGGGAGAAGAGATACGCAGTATTTT. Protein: CASSVWEGRRDTQYF.

The CDR3 nucleotides read TGTGCCAGTAGTTGGACAGACCAAGGACAGCCCCAGCATTTT. It translates to CASSWTDQGQPQHF. The rearrangement uses TRBV19 and TRBJ1-5; D may be TRBD1 (6 bases). V was shortened by 5 bases and J by 7 bases, with 15 bases between the two germline ends. The length of the CDR3 is 14 residues. The germline V gene has CDR1 LNHDA and CDR2 SQIVND (reference sequence).

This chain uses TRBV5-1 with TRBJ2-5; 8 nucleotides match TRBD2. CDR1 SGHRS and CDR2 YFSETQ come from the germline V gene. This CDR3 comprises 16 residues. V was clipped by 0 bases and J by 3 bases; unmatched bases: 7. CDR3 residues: CASSLARAGGKETQYF. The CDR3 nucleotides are TGCGCCAGCAGCTTGGCCCGGGCGGGAGGTAAAGAGACCCAGTACTTC. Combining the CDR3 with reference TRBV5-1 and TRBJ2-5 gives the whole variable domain KAGVTQTPRYLIKTRGQQVTLSCSPISGHRSVSWYQQTPGQGLQFLFEYFSETQRNKGNFPGRFSGRQFSNSRSEMNVSTLELGDSALYLCASSLARAGGKETQYFGPGTRLLVL.

Here the CDR3 DNA reads TGCGCCAGCAGCCACCCCGGGACTAGCGGGCTTACGCAGTATTTT. This encodes CASSHPGTSGLTQYF. This chain joins TRBV4-1 and TRBJ2-3, with 12 bases fitting TRBD2. Germline CDR1 reads MGHRA; CDR2 reads YSYEKL. The CDR3 loop spans 15 amino acids. Trimming at V came to 3 bases and at J to 8 bases, leaving 6 bases not matched to a gene.

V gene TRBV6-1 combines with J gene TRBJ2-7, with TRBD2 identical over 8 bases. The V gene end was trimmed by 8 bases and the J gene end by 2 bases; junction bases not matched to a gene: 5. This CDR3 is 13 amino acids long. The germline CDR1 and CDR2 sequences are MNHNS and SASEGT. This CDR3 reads CASDTGGTYEQYF. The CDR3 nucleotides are TGTGCCAGCGACACGGGAGGGACCTACGAGCAGTACTTC.

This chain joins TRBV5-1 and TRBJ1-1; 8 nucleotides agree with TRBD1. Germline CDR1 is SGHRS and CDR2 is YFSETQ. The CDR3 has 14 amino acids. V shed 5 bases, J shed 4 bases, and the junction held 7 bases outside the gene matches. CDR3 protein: CASRSTGGGTEAFF. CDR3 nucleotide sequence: TGCGCCAGCAGAAGCACAGGGGGAGGCACTGAAGCTTTCTTT.

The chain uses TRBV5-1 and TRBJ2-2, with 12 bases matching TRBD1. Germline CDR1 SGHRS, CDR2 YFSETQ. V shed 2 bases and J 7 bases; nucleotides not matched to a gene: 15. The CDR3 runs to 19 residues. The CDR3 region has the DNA TGCGCCAGCAGCTTTACCCCTCCGGGACAGGGGGCAAAAGGCGGGGAGCTGTTTTTT. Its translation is CASSFTPPGQGAKGGELFF.

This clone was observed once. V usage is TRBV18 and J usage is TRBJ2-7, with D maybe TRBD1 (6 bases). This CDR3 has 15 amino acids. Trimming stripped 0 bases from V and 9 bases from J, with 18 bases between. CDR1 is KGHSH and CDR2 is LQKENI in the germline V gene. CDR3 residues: CASSPPGQSRGRQYF. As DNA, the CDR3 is TGTGCCAGCTCACCACCTGGACAGAGCAGGGGAAGGCAGTACTTC.

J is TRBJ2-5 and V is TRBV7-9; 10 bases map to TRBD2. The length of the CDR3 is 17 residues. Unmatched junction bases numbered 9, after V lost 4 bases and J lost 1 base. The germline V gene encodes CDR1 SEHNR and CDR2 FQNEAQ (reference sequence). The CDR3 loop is CASSSLTSGPSQETQYF. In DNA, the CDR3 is TGTGCCAGCAGCTCGCTGACTAGCGGGCCATCCCAAGAGACCCAGTACTTC. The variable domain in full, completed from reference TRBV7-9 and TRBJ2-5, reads DTGVSQNPRHKITKRGQNVTFRCDPISEHNRLYWYRQTLGQGPEFLTYFQNEAQLEKSRLLSDRFSAERPKGSFSTLEIQRTEQGDSAMYLCASSSLTSGPSQETQYFGPGTRLLVL.

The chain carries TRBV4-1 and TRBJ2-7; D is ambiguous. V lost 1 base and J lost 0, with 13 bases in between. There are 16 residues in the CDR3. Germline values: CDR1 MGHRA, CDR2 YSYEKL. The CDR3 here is CASSQANAWGSYEQYF. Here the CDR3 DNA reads TGCGCCAGCAGCCAAGCGAATGCGTGGGGCTCCTACGAGCAGTACTTC.

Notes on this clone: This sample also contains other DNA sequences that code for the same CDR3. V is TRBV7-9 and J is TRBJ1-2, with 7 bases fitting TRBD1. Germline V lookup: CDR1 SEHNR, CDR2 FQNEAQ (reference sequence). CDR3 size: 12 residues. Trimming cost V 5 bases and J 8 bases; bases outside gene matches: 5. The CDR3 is CASSPQGEGYTF. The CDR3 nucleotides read TGTGCCAGCAGCCCTCAGGGGGAGGGCTACACCTTC.

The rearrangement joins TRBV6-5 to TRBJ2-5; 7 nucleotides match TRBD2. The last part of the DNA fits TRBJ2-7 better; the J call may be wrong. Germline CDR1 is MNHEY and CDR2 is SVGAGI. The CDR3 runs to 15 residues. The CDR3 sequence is CASRREGLGSGEQYF. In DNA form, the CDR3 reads TGTGCCAGCAGAAGGGAGGGTTTAGGTTCTGGCGAGCAGTACTTC.